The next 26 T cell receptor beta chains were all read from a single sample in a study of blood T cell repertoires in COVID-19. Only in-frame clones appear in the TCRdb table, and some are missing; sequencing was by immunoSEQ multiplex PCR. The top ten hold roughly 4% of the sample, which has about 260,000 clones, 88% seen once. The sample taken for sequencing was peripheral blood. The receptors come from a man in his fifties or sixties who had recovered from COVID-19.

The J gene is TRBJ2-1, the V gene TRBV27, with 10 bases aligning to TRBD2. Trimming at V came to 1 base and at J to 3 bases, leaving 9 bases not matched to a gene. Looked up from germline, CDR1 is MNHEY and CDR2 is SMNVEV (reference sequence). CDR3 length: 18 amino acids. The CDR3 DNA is TGTGCCAGCAGTTTATTATCTAGCGGGGGACCCCTCTACAATGAGCAGTTCTTC. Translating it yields CASSLLSSGGPLYNEQFF.

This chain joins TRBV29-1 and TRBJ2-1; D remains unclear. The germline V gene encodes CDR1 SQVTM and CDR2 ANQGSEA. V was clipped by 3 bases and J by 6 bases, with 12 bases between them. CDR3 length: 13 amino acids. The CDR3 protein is CSVDARNLNEQFF. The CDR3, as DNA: TGCAGCGTTGACGCCAGGAACCTCAATGAGCAGTTCTTC.

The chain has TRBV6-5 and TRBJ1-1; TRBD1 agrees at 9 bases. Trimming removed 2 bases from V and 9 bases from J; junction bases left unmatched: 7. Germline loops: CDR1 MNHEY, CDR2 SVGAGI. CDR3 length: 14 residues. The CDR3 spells CASSYGQGRMKAFF. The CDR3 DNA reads TGTGCCAGCAGTTACGGACAGGGGAGAATGAAAGCTTTCTTT.

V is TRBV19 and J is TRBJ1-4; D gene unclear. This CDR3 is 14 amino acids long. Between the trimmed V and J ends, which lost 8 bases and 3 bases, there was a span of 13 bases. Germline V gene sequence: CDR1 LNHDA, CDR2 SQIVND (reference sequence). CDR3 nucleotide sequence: TGTGCCAGTCGCGGCCGAGCCTCTAATGAAAAACTGTTTTTT. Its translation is CASRGRASNEKLFF.

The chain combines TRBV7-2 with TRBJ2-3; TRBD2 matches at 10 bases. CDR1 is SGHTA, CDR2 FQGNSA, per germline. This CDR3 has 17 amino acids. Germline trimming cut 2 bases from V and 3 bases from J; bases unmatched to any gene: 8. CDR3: CASSLFGLLAGTDTQYF. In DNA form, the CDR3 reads TGTGCCAGCAGCTTATTCGGGTTACTAGCGGGAACAGATACGCAGTATTTT.

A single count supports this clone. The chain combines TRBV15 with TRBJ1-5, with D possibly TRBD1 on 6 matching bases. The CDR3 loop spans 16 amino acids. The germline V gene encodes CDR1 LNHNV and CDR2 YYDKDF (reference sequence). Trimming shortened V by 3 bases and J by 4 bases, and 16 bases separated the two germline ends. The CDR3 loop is CATSSGQGQTNQPQHF. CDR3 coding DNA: TGTGCCACCAGCAGTGGACAAGGACAGACAAATCAGCCCCAGCATTTT.

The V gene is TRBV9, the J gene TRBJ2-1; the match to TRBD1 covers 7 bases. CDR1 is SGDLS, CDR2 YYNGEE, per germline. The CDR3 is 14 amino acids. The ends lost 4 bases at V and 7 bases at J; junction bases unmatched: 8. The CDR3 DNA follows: TGTGCCAGCAGCCCCTGGGACAGTATTAATGAGCAGTTCTTC. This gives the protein CASSPWDSINEQFF.

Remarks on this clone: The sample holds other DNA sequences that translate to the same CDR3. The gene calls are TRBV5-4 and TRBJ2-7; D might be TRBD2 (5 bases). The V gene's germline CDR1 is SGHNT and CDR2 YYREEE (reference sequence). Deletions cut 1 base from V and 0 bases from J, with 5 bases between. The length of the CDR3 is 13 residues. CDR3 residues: CASSLRGSYEQYF. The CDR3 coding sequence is TGTGCCAGCAGCTTGCGGGGCTCCTACGAGCAGTACTTC.

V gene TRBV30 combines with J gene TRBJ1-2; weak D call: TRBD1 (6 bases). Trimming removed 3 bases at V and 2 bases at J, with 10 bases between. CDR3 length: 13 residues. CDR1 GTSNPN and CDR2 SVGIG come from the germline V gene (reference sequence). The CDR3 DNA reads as TGTGCCTGGAGCACAGGGAACAACTATGGCTACACCTTC. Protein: CAWSTGNNYGYTF.

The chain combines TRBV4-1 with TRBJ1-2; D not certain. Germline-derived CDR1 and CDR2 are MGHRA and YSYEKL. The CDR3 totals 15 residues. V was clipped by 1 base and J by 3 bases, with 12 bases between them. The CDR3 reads CASSQGSEGHYGYTF. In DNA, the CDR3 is TGCGCCAGCAGCCAAGGCTCAGAGGGCCACTATGGCTACACCTTC.

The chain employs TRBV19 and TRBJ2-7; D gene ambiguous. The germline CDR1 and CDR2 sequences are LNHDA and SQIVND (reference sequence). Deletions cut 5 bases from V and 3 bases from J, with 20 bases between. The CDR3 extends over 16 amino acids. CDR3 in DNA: TGTGCCAGTAGTGAATCCCGAGGCCACCTGAGCTACGAGCAGTACTTC. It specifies CASSESRGHLSYEQYF. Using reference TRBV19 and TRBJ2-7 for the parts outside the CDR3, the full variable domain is DGGITQSPKYLFRKEGQNVTLSCEQNLNHDAMYWYRQDPGQGLRLIYYSQIVNDFQKGDIAEGYSVSREKKESFPLTVTSAQKNPTAFYLCASSESRGHLSYEQYFGPGTRLTVT.

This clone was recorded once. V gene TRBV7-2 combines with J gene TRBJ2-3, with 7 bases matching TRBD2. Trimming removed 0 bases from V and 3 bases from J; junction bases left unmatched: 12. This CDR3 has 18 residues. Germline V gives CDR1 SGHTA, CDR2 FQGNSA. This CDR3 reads CASSLARPGTGGTDTQYF. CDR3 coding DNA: TGTGCCAGCAGCTTAGCGCGGCCGGGGACGGGGGGAACAGATACGCAGTATTTT.

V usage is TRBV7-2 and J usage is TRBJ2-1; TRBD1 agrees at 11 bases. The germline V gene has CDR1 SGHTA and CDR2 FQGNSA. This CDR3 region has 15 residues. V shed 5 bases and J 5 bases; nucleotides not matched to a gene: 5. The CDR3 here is CASSQDRGQHNEQFF. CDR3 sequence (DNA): TGTGCCAGCAGCCAGGACAGGGGGCAACACAATGAGCAGTTCTTC.

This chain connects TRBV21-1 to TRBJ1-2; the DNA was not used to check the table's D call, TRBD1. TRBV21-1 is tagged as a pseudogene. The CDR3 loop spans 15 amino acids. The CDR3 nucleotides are TGTGCCAGCAGCAATGCCCCCGGGACAGGGGGCGGCTACACCTTC. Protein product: CASSNAPGTGGGYTF.

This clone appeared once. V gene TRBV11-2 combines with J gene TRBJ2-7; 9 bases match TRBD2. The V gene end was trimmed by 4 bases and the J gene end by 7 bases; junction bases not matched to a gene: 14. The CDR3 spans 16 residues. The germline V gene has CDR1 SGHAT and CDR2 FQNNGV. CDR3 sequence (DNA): TGTGCCAGCAGCTCCCCCTTGGCGGGGGGGCCCCGTGAGCAGTACTTC. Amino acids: CASSSPLAGGPREQYF.

The chain's CDR3 is CASKGHAITEAFF. The DNA of the CDR3 is TGTGCCAGCAAAGGACACGCTATCACTGAAGCTTTCTTT. The chain is built from TRBV2 and TRBJ1-1; tentative D call: TRBD1 (5 bases). V was shortened by 7 bases and J by 4 bases, with 13 bases between the two germline ends. Germline CDR1 reads SNHLY; CDR2 reads FYNNEI. The CDR3 contains 13 residues.

This chain's CDR3 is CASSRAILAGLFNEQFF. DNA of the CDR3: TGTGCCAGCAGCCGAGCGATTCTAGCGGGTCTTTTCAATGAGCAGTTCTTC. The chain joins TRBV27 to TRBJ2-1, with TRBD2 matching 8 bases. V lost 6 bases and J lost 6; bases outside the gene matches: 16. Germline values: CDR1 MNHEY, CDR2 SMNVEV (reference sequence). This CDR3 spans 17 amino acids.

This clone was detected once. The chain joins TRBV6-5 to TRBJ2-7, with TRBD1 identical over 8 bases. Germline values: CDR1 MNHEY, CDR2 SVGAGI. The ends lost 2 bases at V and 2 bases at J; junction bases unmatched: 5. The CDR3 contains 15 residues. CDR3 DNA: TGTGCCAGCAGTTACGGACAGGGAGGCACCTACGAGCAGTACTTC. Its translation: CASSYGQGGTYEQYF.

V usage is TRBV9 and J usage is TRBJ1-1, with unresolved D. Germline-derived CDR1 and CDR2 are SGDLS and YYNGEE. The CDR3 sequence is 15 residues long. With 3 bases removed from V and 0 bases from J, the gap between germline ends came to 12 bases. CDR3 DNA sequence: TGTGCCAGCAGCGCGAAAGACACGATGAACACTGAAGCTTTCTTT. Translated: CASSAKDTMNTEAFF.

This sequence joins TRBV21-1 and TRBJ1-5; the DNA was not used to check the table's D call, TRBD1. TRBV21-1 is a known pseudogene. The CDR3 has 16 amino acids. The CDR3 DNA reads TGTGCCAGCAGCCCCGGACAGTCGTATAGCAATCAGCCCCAGCATTTT. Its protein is CASSPGQSYSNQPQHF.

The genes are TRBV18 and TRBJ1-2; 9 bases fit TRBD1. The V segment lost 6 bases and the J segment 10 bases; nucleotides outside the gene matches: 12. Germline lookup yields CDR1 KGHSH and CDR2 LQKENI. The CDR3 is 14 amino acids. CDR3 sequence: CASSSRTGDKVYTF. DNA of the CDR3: TGTGCCAGCTCCTCCAGGACAGGGGACAAGGTCTACACCTTC.

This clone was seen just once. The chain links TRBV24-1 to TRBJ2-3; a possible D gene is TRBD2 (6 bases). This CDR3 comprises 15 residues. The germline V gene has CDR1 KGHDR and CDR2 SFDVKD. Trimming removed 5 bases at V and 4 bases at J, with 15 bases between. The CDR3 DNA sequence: TGTGCCACCAGTGGACTGGGCGGGGCCCCAGATACGCAGTATTTT. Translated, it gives CATSGLGGAPDTQYF.

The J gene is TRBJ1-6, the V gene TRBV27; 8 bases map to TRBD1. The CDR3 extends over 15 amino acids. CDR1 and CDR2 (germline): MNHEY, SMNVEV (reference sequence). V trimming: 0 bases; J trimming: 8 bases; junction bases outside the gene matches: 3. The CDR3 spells CASSLSAGGYSPLHF. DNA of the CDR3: TGTGCCAGCAGTTTATCGGCAGGGGGCTATTCACCCCTCCACTTT.

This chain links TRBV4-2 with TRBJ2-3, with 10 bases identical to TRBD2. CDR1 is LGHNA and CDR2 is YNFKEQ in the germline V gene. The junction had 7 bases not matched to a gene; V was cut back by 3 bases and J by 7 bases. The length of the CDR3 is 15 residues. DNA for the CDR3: TGTGCCAGCAGCCATACTAGCGGGGTTTACAATACGCAGTATTTT. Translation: CASSHTSGVYNTQYF.

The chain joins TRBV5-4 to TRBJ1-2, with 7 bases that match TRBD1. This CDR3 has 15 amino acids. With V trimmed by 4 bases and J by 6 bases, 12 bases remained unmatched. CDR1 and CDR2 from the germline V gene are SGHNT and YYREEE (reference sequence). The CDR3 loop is CASSEVRQGYHGYTF. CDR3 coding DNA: TGTGCCAGCAGCGAAGTCAGACAGGGATATCATGGCTACACCTTC.

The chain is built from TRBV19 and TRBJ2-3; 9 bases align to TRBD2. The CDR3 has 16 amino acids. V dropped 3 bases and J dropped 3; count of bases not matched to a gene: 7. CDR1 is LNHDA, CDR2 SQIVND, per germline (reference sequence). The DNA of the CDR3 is TGTGCCAGTAGTATTGACGCGGCGGGGGGGACAGATACGCAGTATTTT. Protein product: CASSIDAAGGTDTQYF.